This T cell receptor (beta chain) is from a study of cytomegalovirus exposure and HLA in healthy donors. Overall study: Membership in the Caucasian-associated ancestry cluster was found for around four fifths of 350 to 450 genotyped donors. Broader study findings: Many donors shared some public TCRs, even though most TCR sequences were rare. Investigators reported under 200 TCR beta chains as tied to cytomegalovirus.

Remarks on this clone: The antigen is undetermined.

A multiplex PCR was run with 60 Vbeta primers and 13 Jbeta primers. Measured with immunoSEQ multiplex PCR; TCRdb has only the in-frame clones, and not every one. The sample shows more than 150,000 clones, about 88% of them seen only once. The sample taken for sequencing was PBMCs. The origin of this receptor is a girl less than two years old in good health and CMV-seronegative.

CDR3 coding DNA: TGTGCCTGGGATCAGGGGGCGGGTCAGCCCCAGCATTTT. It is translated as CAWDQGAGQPQHF. V usage is TRBV30 and J usage is TRBJ1-5, with TRBD1 matching over 8 bases. V lost 5 bases and J lost 6; bases outside the gene matches: 6. Germline V lookup: CDR1 GTSNPN, CDR2 SVGIG (reference sequence). CDR3 length: 13 residues.